This T cell receptor beta chain is drawn from a study of blood T cell repertoires in COVID-19. The repertoire was sequenced with immunoSEQ multiplex PCR; TCRdb's copy has only in-frame clones and lacks some. The profile covers fewer than 350,000 clones, with approximately 85% appearing a single time and around 2.2% taken by the ten largest. This clonotype originated in a man between 25 and 39 years old who had recovered from COVID-19. The specimen was PBMCs or T cells enriched from blood (not recorded which).

The DNA of the CDR3 is TGTGCCAGCTCACCAGGGAGTCTAGCGGGGATTCCGGGAAATGAGCAGTTCTTC. It yields the protein CASSPGSLAGIPGNEQFF. The J gene is TRBJ2-1, the V gene TRBV18; 9 positions match TRBD2. CDR1 is KGHSH and CDR2 is LQKENI in the germline V gene. Trimming cost V 2 bases and J 7 bases; bases outside gene matches: 15. CDR3 size: 18 residues.